What follows are 26 T cell receptor beta chains derived from one specimen sequenced in a study of cytomegalovirus exposure and HLA in healthy donors. Researchers ran the PCR with 60 Vbeta and 13 Jbeta primers. Profiled with immunoSEQ multiplex PCR; TCRdb holds only in-frame clones, not every one. The table records about 140,000 clones, roughly four fifths of them present only once. The material sequenced was PBMCs. These receptors all stem from a man aged 25 to 45 in good health and CMV-seropositive.

This chain connects TRBV9 to TRBJ2-3; TRBD1 matches 10 bases. V lost 2 bases and J lost 1; bases outside the gene matches: 10. The CDR3 runs 18 residues. Germline CDR1 SGDLS, CDR2 YYNGEE. CDR3 protein: CASSVQPGQGFGTDTQYF. For the CDR3, the DNA is TGTGCCAGCAGCGTCCAACCGGGACAGGGGTTCGGCACAGATACGCAGTATTTT. Based on the CDR3 plus reference TRBV9 and TRBJ2-3, the full variable domain is DSGVTQTPKHLITATGQRVTLRCSPRSGDLSVYWYQQSLDQGLQFLIQYYNGEERAKGNILERFSAQQFPDLHSELNLSSLELGDSALYFCASSVQPGQGFGTDTQYFGPGTRLTVL.

The genes are TRBV28 and TRBJ1-2, with a tentative D call TRBD1 (5 bases). V gave up 6 bases and J gave up 8 bases, with 13 bases separating them. Germline V CDR1 and CDR2: MDHEN, SYDVKM. This CDR3 has 12 amino acids. The CDR3 loop is CASRPDMRGYTF. As DNA, the CDR3 is TGTGCCAGCAGACCGGACATGCGGGGCTACACCTTC.

The chain has TRBV21-1 and TRBJ1-3. TRBV21-1 is recorded as a pseudogene. The CDR3 runs 14 residues. This CDR3 reads CASSKLRTRNTIYF. The CDR3, as DNA: TGTGCCAGCAGCAAACTTCGGACTCGAAACACCATATATTTT.

The V call is TRBV9, the J call TRBJ2-3; D is unclear. Trimming shortened V by 3 bases and J by 0 bases, and 8 bases separated the two germline ends. Looked up from germline, CDR1 is SGDLS and CDR2 is YYNGEE. The CDR3 is made up of 14 amino acids. In nucleotides, the CDR3 is TGTGCCAGCAGCGCGAGCCCTAGCACAGATACGCAGTATTTT. It translates to CASSASPSTDTQYF.

The chain links TRBV5-6 to TRBJ2-7; 7 bases fit TRBD2. The CDR3 sequence is 14 residues long. Trimming cost V 4 bases and J 2 bases; bases outside gene matches: 6. Germline V lookup: CDR1 SGHDT, CDR2 YYEEEE. In DNA form, the CDR3 reads TGTGCCAGCAGCGTGGGACTATCGGCCTACGAGCAGTACTTC. Its translation is CASSVGLSAYEQYF.

The chain combines TRBV5-5 with TRBJ1-2; the match to TRBD1 covers 8 bases. Germline trimming cut 2 bases from V and 3 bases from J; bases unmatched to any gene: 6. Germline CDR1 and CDR2: SGHKS and YYEKEE (reference sequence). CDR3 size: 15 residues. The CDR3, as DNA: TGTGCCAGCAGCTTCCCCAAGACAGGGGACTATGGCTACACCTTC. Amino acids: CASSFPKTGDYGYTF.

The CDR3 nucleotides are TGTGCCAGAAGCCCGGACAGGGGCTCCTACGAGCAGTACTTC. This encodes CARSPDRGSYEQYF. The rearrangement links TRBV5-3 to TRBJ2-7; 9 bases are shared with TRBD1. TRBV5-3 is an ORF; its function is uncertain. V was clipped by 4 bases and J by 0 bases; unmatched bases: 2. The CDR3 runs 14 residues.

There are a few counts of this clone. The chain is built from TRBV6-1 and TRBJ2-7, with TRBD1 matching 10 bases. This CDR3 region has 13 residues. V shed 4 bases and J 5 bases; nucleotides not matched to a gene: 2. Germline V gene sequence: CDR1 MNHNS, CDR2 SASEGT. CDR3 sequence (DNA): TGTGCCAGCAGTGGACAGGGGGCAGACGAGCAGTACTTC. Protein sequence: CASSGQGADEQYF.

The chain employs TRBV7-9 and TRBJ2-3, with D possibly matching TRBD2 (5 bases). V lost 1 base, J lost 2 bases, and 13 bases lay in between. The CDR3 is 16 residues long. Germline values: CDR1 SEHNR, CDR2 FQNEAQ (reference sequence). The CDR3 sequence: CASSLERTVSTDTQYF. The CDR3 DNA follows: TGTGCCAGCAGCTTAGAGCGGACTGTTTCCACAGATACGCAGTATTTT.

In regard to this clone: The junction does not match germline at one end; this may be a read error. The V call is TRBV9, the J call TRBJ1-4; 12 nucleotides line up with TRBD1. The CDR3 has 19 residues. Germline assignment: CDR1 SGDLS and CDR2 YYNGEE. As DNA, the CDR3 is TGTGCCAGCAGCGCCCTACCCGGGACAGGGGGCACGTCTGATGAAAAACCGTTTTTT. Its protein is CASSALPGTGGTSDEKPFF.

The chain joins TRBV7-9 to TRBJ2-3; D perhaps matches TRBD2 (6 bases). In germline, CDR1 is SEHNR, CDR2 FQNEAQ (reference sequence). With 1 base removed from V and 0 bases from J, the gap between germline ends came to 11 bases. The CDR3 is made up of 16 amino acids. This chain's CDR3 is CASSLVAGPSTDTQYF. For the CDR3, the DNA is TGTGCCAGCAGCTTAGTCGCGGGGCCTAGCACAGATACGCAGTATTTT. The complete variable domain, with remaining parts taken from reference TRBV7-9 and TRBJ2-3, reads DTGVSQNPRHKITKRGQNVTFRCDPISEHNRLYWYRQTLGQGPEFLTYFQNEAQLEKSRLLSDRFSAERPKGSFSTLEIQRTEQGDSAMYLCASSLVAGPSTDTQYFGPGTRLTVL.

The chain is built from TRBV27 and TRBJ1-2, with 7 nucleotides matching TRBD1. The CDR3 has 13 residues. V gave up 5 bases and J gave up 2 bases; unmatched junction bases: 2. Looked up from germline, CDR1 is MNHEY and CDR2 is SMNVEV (reference sequence). CDR3 DNA: TGTGCCAGCAGTCCGACAGGGAACTATGGCTACACCTTC. It is translated as CASSPTGNYGYTF.

The chain has TRBV9 and TRBJ2-7, with 7 bases aligning to TRBD1. CDR1 is SGDLS and CDR2 is YYNGEE in the germline V gene. CDR3 length: 16 amino acids. With 3 bases clipped from V and 5 bases from J, the junction kept 14 bases outside the gene matches. CDR3 region: CASSERQGPPRNEQYF. The CDR3 bases are TGTGCCAGCAGCGAAAGACAGGGACCGCCGCGTAACGAGCAGTACTTC.

The chain links TRBV29-1 to TRBJ1-1, with D possibly being TRBD1 (5 bases). CDR3 length: 14 residues. Between the trimmed V and J ends, which lost 0 bases and 3 bases, there was a span of 11 bases. Germline CDR1 and CDR2: SQVTM and ANQGSEA. This CDR3 is CSVEDWGVHTEAFF. CDR3 DNA sequence: TGCAGCGTTGAAGATTGGGGGGTCCACACTGAAGCTTTCTTT.

V and J are TRBV5-4 and TRBJ2-2, with 14 bases identical to TRBD2. The germline CDR1 and CDR2 sequences are SGHNT and YYREEE (reference sequence). The CDR3 covers 20 residues. V lost 1 base to trimming and J lost 0 bases; unmatched junction nucleotides: 8. The CDR3 DNA follows: TGTGCCAGCAGCTTGCCTCCGGGACTAGCGGGAGTTTCGAACACCGGGGAGCTGTTTTTT. Translating gives CASSLPPGLAGVSNTGELFF.

The genes are TRBV11-2 and TRBJ2-3, with D possibly TRBD1 on 7 matching bases. This CDR3 spans 12 amino acids. The germline CDR1 and CDR2 sequences are SGHAT and FQNNGV. The germline V and J ends were trimmed by 1 base and 11 bases, with 10 bases remaining between them. The chain's CDR3 is CASSLAGGGQYF. DNA of the CDR3: TGTGCCAGCAGCTTAGCAGGGGGAGGGCAGTATTTT.

The chain couples TRBV4-1 to TRBJ1-1; 9 nucleotides agree with TRBD1. Germline V gene sequence: CDR1 MGHRA, CDR2 YSYEKL. The J segment lost 1 base and the V segment lost 6 bases, leaving 6 bases of the junction unmatched. The CDR3 consists of 15 residues. The CDR3 sequence is CASRRQGERNTEAFF. CDR3 nucleotides: TGCGCCAGCAGGCGACAGGGGGAGAGGAACACTGAAGCTTTCTTT.

V gene TRBV19 combines with J gene TRBJ1-4; 8 bases agree with TRBD1. This CDR3 is built from 15 residues. Unmatched junction bases numbered 13, after V lost 7 bases and J lost 9 bases. Per germline, CDR1 LNHDA and CDR2 SQIVND (reference sequence). CDR3 region: CASTPGGHIRQKLFF. In DNA, the CDR3 is TGTGCCAGTACTCCAGGGGGCCATATTCGGCAAAAACTGTTTTTT.

The chain carries TRBV29-1 and TRBJ1-1; the match to TRBD1 covers 9 bases. The V and J ends lost 6 bases and 1 base, in that order; junction bases with no gene match: 6. CDR1 and CDR2 (germline): SQVTM, ANQGSEA. This CDR3 has 14 residues. This chain's CDR3 is CSVLDRGWNTEAFF. CDR3 nucleotides: TGCAGCGTACTAGACAGGGGGTGGAACACTGAAGCTTTCTTT.

This chain uses TRBV5-1 with TRBJ1-2; 7 nucleotides match TRBD1. The CDR3 runs to 14 residues. V gave up 2 bases and J gave up 6 bases; unmatched junction bases: 7. Germline lookup yields CDR1 SGHRS and CDR2 YFSETQ. The CDR3 DNA reads as TGCGCCAGCAGCTTAGGACAGGCTCGGGATGGCTACACCTTC. Translating gives CASSLGQARDGYTF.

This clone has only one observation. The chain uses TRBV28 and TRBJ2-1; TRBD1 matches at 7 bases. The CDR3 consists of 17 residues. Trimming at V came to 6 bases and at J to 7 bases, leaving 18 bases not matched to a gene. Germline V gene data show CDR1 as MDHEN and CDR2 as SYDVKM. CDR3 DNA: TGTGCCAGCAGCGGGACGAGCGGCAGGGGGAAGGTAAATGAGCAGTTCTTC. It is translated as CASSGTSGRGKVNEQFF.

With respect to this clone: One end of the junction is discordant with germline, which a read error may explain. This chain connects TRBV7-9 to TRBJ2-7; no clear D. Germline CDR1 reads SEHNR; CDR2 reads FQNEAQ (reference sequence). CDR3 size: 13 residues. The DNA for the CDR3 is TGTTCCAGCAGCTTAATGTCGAGTTCCTGGCAGTACTTC. Its protein product is CSSSLMSSSWQYF.

Only a few counts were recorded for this clone. The chain couples TRBV6-1 to TRBJ1-1; 7 nucleotides line up with TRBD1. Per germline, CDR1 MNHNS and CDR2 SASEGT. The CDR3 runs 16 residues. With 1 base clipped from V and 8 bases from J, the junction kept 13 bases outside the gene matches. The CDR3: CASSEVLGTAPREAFF. The CDR3 nucleotides are TGTGCCAGCAGTGAAGTCCTCGGGACAGCCCCACGGGAAGCTTTCTTT.

The chain has TRBV28 and TRBJ2-1, with 7 nucleotides matching TRBD2. CDR3 length: 13 amino acids. In germline, CDR1 is MDHEN, CDR2 SYDVKM. The J segment lost 8 bases and the V segment lost 5 bases, leaving 6 bases of the junction unmatched. This chain's CDR3 is CASSPQRDDEQFF. CDR3 bases: TGTGCCAGCAGTCCGCAGCGGGACGATGAGCAGTTCTTC.

The chain couples TRBV7-9 to TRBJ1-5; D is possibly TRBD1 (5 bases). Trimming left V 5 bases short and J 9 bases short, with 14 bases between. Germline V gene lookup returns CDR1 SEHNR and CDR2 FQNEAQ (reference sequence). The CDR3 runs to 13 residues. CDR3 coding DNA: TGTGCCAGCAGCCCTCTCATGGGGGGGCCCCAGCATTTT. As protein: CASSPLMGGPQHF.

This rearrangement joins TRBV5-1 to TRBJ2-1, with 7 nucleotides matching TRBD1. The trim removed 4 bases at V and 0 bases at J, leaving 7 bases unmatched. Per germline, CDR1 SGHRS and CDR2 YFSETQ. The CDR3 totals 16 residues. The DNA of the CDR3 is TGCGCCAGCAGCACAGGGGATTCTAGCTCCTACAATGAGCAGTTCTTC. Amino acid sequence: CASSTGDSSSYNEQFF.